This T cell receptor (beta chain) was identified during a study of cytomegalovirus exposure and HLA in healthy donors. Study-wide findings and caveats: Later work showed greater clonal expansion in HLA-associated TCR beta chains than in equally common others. The productive fraction for most TCR beta V segments was about 87% or about 30% in an earlier analysis.

Trimming took off 3 bases at V and 8 bases at J, with 19 bases between the two ends. This CDR3 contains 15 residues. Germline CDR1 reads LNHDA; CDR2 reads SQIVND (reference sequence). About this clone itself: Its antigen is as yet unknown.

The PCR ran on 60 Vbeta and 13 Jbeta primers. Produced via immunoSEQ multiplex PCR; TCRdb's table is partial and in-frame only. The profile shows about 160,000 clones, around 84% of them singletons. The specimen sequenced was PBMCs. The TCR comes from a male donor in good health and CMV-seropositive. V usage is TRBV19 and J usage is TRBJ1-2; D may be TRBD1 (5 bases). CDR3 amino acids: CASSIGSGVQSGYTF. CDR3 coding DNA: TGTGCCAGTAGTATCGGATCGGGGGTCCAAAGCGGCTACACCTTC.